These 19 T cell receptor beta chains share one sample of origin, sequenced in a study of shared clonotypes between healthy human individuals. The method was immunoSEQ multiplex PCR; TCRdb's version includes in-frame clones alone and lacks a portion of them. The repertoire includes 2 million to 2.5 million clones, over 85% of them detected once, and roughly 0.13% sits in the top ten. Sample: naive CD4+ T cells sorted from blood. Described subset: CD45RA+ positively selected. The receptor set was obtained from a man between 18 and 29 years old in good health.

V usage is TRBV7-9 and J usage is TRBJ2-7; maybe TRBD1 (5 bases). With 5 bases removed from V and 2 bases from J, the gap between germline ends came to 13 bases. The CDR3 contains 14 residues. CDR1 and CDR2 from the germline V gene are SEHNR and FQNEAQ (reference sequence). The CDR3 DNA reads TGTGCCAGCAGCCCCCAACAGGTTACCTACGAGCAGTACTTC. It is translated as CASSPQQVTYEQYF.

The chain combines TRBV4-1 with TRBJ2-3, with TRBD2 identical over 8 bases. V trimming: 1 base; J trimming: 0 bases; junction bases outside the gene matches: 9. CDR3 length: 18 residues. CDR1 is MGHRA and CDR2 is YSYEKL in the germline V gene. The CDR3 region has the DNA TGCGCCAGCAGCCAAGGGGCCGCGGGACTAGGGAGCACAGATACGCAGTATTTT. Protein product: CASSQGAAGLGSTDTQYF.

The chain employs TRBV6-5 and TRBJ2-7; a weak D match, TRBD1 (6 bases). The V end lost 8 bases, the J end lost 5 bases, and 22 bases lay between the germline ends. The germline V gene encodes CDR1 MNHEY and CDR2 SVGAGI. The CDR3 length is 15 residues. CDR3: CASQPGTGYPHEQYF. For the CDR3, the DNA is TGTGCCAGCCAACCGGGTACAGGGTACCCCCACGAGCAGTACTTC.

The V and J genes are TRBV7-9 and TRBJ1-2, with D unclear. CDR3 size: 14 residues. Trimming removed 1 base from V and 4 bases from J, with 10 bases in between. The germline gives CDR1 SEHNR, CDR2 FQNEAQ (reference sequence). The CDR3 bases are TGTGCCAGCAGCTTAGGGGAGTACGGCTATGGCTACACCTTC. This encodes CASSLGEYGYGYTF.

The rearrangement uses TRBV7-9 and TRBJ2-5, with D unclear. Between the trimmed V and J ends, which lost 6 bases and 5 bases, there was a span of 16 bases. This CDR3 region has 14 residues. CDR1 and CDR2 from the germline V gene are SEHNR and FQNEAQ (reference sequence). CDR3 DNA: TGTGCCAGCAGTTCTCGGAATGCCCAGGAGACCCAGTACTTC. Its protein is CASSSRNAQETQYF.

CDR3 nucleotide sequence: TGCGCCAGCAGCTTGCAGAGTCGGCCGGGGACAGGGTGGAATTCACCCCTCCACTTT. Translated, it gives CASSLQSRPGTGWNSPLHF. The chain recombines TRBV5-1 with TRBJ1-6; 9 bases align to TRBD1. The CDR3 totals 19 residues. Trimming cost V 1 base and J 7 bases; bases outside gene matches: 15. Germline V gene sequence: CDR1 SGHRS, CDR2 YFSETQ.

On this clone itself: The sample holds other DNA sequences that translate to the same CDR3. The rearrangement joins TRBV2 to TRBJ1-2; unclear D gene. The CDR3 covers 13 residues. Germline V lookup: CDR1 SNHLY, CDR2 FYNNEI. The ends were cut back, 4 bases at V and 2 bases at J, with 8 bases in the middle. CDR3 nucleotide sequence: TGTGCCAGCAGTGTAGGAATCAACTATGGCTACACCTTC. Translating gives CASSVGINYGYTF.

The genes are TRBV9 and TRBJ2-1; no reliable D call. Germline CDR1 reads SGDLS; CDR2 reads YYNGEE. Trimming shortened V by 5 bases and J by 5 bases, and 11 bases separated the two germline ends. The CDR3 is 13 residues long. CDR3 protein: CASSGWTNNEQFF. The DNA of the CDR3 is TGTGCCAGCAGTGGTTGGACGAACAATGAGCAGTTCTTC.

The V call is TRBV6-5, the J call TRBJ1-4, with TRBD1 matching over 10 bases. Germline assignment: CDR1 MNHEY and CDR2 SVGAGI. The J segment lost 8 bases and the V segment lost 6 bases, leaving 6 bases of the junction unmatched. The CDR3 has 14 residues. The CDR3, as DNA: TGTGCCAGCAGGCCGGACAGGGGGAGAGAAAAACTGTTTTTT. This sequence encodes CASRPDRGREKLFF.

The rearrangement uses TRBV30 and TRBJ1-1, with D perhaps matching TRBD1 (6 bases). Germline CDR1 reads GTSNPN; CDR2 reads SVGIG (reference sequence). Trimming stripped 4 bases from V and 5 bases from J, with 14 bases between. This CDR3 is 13 amino acids long. Written as DNA, the CDR3 is TGTGCCTGGACTACTAACACAGGGACTGAAGCTTTCTTT. Protein sequence: CAWTTNTGTEAFF. Complete variable domain (other parts from reference TRBV30 and TRBJ1-1): SQTIHQWPATLVQPVGSPLSLECTVEGTSNPNLYWYRQAAGRGLQLLFYSVGIGQISSEVPQNLSASRPQDRQFILSSKKLLLSDSGFYLCAWTTNTGTEAFFGQGTRLTVV.

V gene TRBV11-2 combines with J gene TRBJ1-4; TRBD1 matches 10 bases. The CDR3 contains 15 residues. Germline assignment: CDR1 SGHAT and CDR2 FQNNGV. Germline trimming cut 1 base from V and 8 bases from J; bases unmatched to any gene: 4. As DNA, the CDR3 is TGTGCCAGCAGCTTAGGGGGACAGGGGAAGGAAAAACTGTTTTTT. Its translation: CASSLGGQGKEKLFF. The full variable domain, with the rest looked up from reference TRBV11-2 and TRBJ1-4, is EAGVAQSPRYKIIEKRQSVAFWCNPISGHATLYWYQQILGQGPKLLIQFQNNGVVDDSQLPKDRFSAERLKGVDSTLKIQPAKLEDSAVYLCASSLGGQGKEKLFFGSGTQLSVL.

The genes are TRBV18 and TRBJ2-7, with D perhaps matching TRBD1 (6 bases). The CDR3 is 14 amino acids. V was cut by 5 bases and J by 0 bases, with 11 bases left in between. Germline V gives CDR1 KGHSH, CDR2 LQKENI. CDR3 sequence: CASSAGVNSYEQYF. CDR3 DNA sequence: TGTGCCAGCTCAGCAGGGGTAAACTCCTACGAGCAGTACTTC.

The chain carries TRBV6-6 and TRBJ1-4; no reliable D call. Germline lookup yields CDR1 MNHNY and CDR2 SVGAGI (reference sequence). This CDR3 is built from 12 residues. V was clipped by 2 bases and J by 7 bases, with 5 bases between them. CDR3 residues: CASSYRREKLFF. The CDR3 coding sequence is TGTGCCAGCAGTTACCGGCGTGAAAAACTGTTTTTT.

V usage is TRBV2 and J usage is TRBJ1-2; tentative D call: TRBD1 (5 bases). CDR1 is SNHLY and CDR2 is FYNNEI in the germline V gene. CDR3 size: 16 residues. V lost 4 bases and J 7 bases, leaving 22 bases between the germline ends. The CDR3 DNA follows: TGTGCCAGCAGTGGAGGAGGAGGGGCAGGATTAGGTGGCTACACCTTC. The encoded protein is CASSGGGGAGLGGYTF. The variable domain in full, completed from reference TRBV2 and TRBJ1-2, reads EPEVTQTPSHQVTQMGQEVILRCVPISNHLYFYWYRQILGQKVEFLVSFYNNEISEKSEIFDDQFSVERPDGSNFTLKIRSTKLEDSAMYFCASSGGGGAGLGGYTFGSGTRLTVV.

The gene calls are TRBV13 and TRBJ2-1, with 12 bases fitting TRBD2. V lost 2 bases and J lost 4; bases outside the gene matches: 9. From germline, CDR1 is PRHDT and CDR2 FYEKMQ (reference sequence). This CDR3 is built from 18 residues. The CDR3 reads CASSLNPVTSGRYNEQFF. The CDR3 DNA is TGTGCCAGCAGCTTAAACCCCGTGACTAGCGGGAGATACAATGAGCAGTTCTTC.

The J gene is TRBJ1-1, the V gene TRBV5-1; possible D gene TRBD1, 5 bases. Per germline, CDR1 SGHRS and CDR2 YFSETQ. Trimming pared 4 bases from V and 11 bases from J, leaving 15 bases between. The CDR3 is 12 amino acids. The CDR3 loop is CASSPAEGWAFF. The CDR3 coding sequence is TGCGCCAGCAGCCCAGCAGAGGGGTGGGCTTTCTTT. Drawing the rest from reference TRBV5-1 and TRBJ1-1, the complete variable domain is KAGVTQTPRYLIKTRGQQVTLSCSPISGHRSVSWYQQTPGQGLQFLFEYFSETQRNKGNFPGRFSGRQFSNSRSEMNVSTLELGDSALYLCASSPAEGWAFFGQGTRLTVV.

The CDR3 nucleotides read TGTGCCAGCAGTTCTATTGGACAGGGGGACTATGGCTACACCTTC. It encodes CASSSIGQGDYGYTF. The gene calls are TRBV28 and TRBJ1-2; 10 bases are a match to TRBD1. Germline CDR1 MDHEN, CDR2 SYDVKM. The CDR3 length is 15 residues. V lost 4 bases, J lost 3 bases, and 5 bases stayed unmatched.

The chain carries TRBV29-1 and TRBJ2-7; D possibly corresponds to TRBD2 (6 bases). The CDR3 runs 14 residues. Germline V lookup: CDR1 SQVTM, CDR2 ANQGSEA. V shed 6 bases and J shed 0 bases, with 15 bases lying between them. The CDR3 sequence is CSVITSSSSYEQYF. Here the CDR3 DNA reads TGCAGCGTCATAACTAGCTCAAGCTCCTACGAGCAGTACTTC.

V gene TRBV5-4 combines with J gene TRBJ1-1, with 9 bases lining up with TRBD1. The germline V gene encodes CDR1 SGHNT and CDR2 YYREEE (reference sequence). V dropped 0 bases and J dropped 6; count of bases not matched to a gene: 9. This CDR3 spans 16 amino acids. CDR3 in amino acids: CASSLGLDRGPAEAFF. DNA for the CDR3: TGTGCCAGCAGCTTGGGCCTGGACAGGGGACCCGCTGAAGCTTTCTTT.